The source of this T cell receptor (beta chain) is a study of T-cell reconstitution after alpha-beta-depleted transplantation in children. The V end lost 5 bases, the J end lost 1 base, and 11 bases lay between the germline ends. This CDR3 is 14 amino acids long. From germline, CDR1 is SGHRS and CDR2 YFSETQ. Preparing the TCRbeta library involved the use of unique molecular identifiers. TCRdb used MiXCR to reprocess the PCR reads, holding one entry per CDR3 protein. In the table there are around 530,000 distinct CDR3 sequences, approximately 32% of which are singletons. The sequence derives from a human donor who donated a stem cell graft to a child with aplastic anemia. The V and J genes are TRBV5-1 and TRBJ2-3; D ambiguous. This specimen was PBMCs from the stem cell graft donor, taken from the stem cell graft. The CDR3 coding sequence is TGCGCCAGCAGTAGGGCCACTGGCACAGATACGCAGTATTTT. It translates to CASSRATGTDTQYF.